Described below is a single TCR beta chain sequence and its context. The antigen is undetermined. By quantitative 5'-RACE with molecular barcodes, the TCR beta libraries were made. TCRdb ran MiXCR on the 5' RACE reads and lists one entry per CDR3 protein. Of 250,000 or so distinct CDR3 sequences in the sample, about 10% are singletons; the top ten hold 2% to 3%. Germline trimming cut 8 bases from V and 5 bases from J; bases unmatched to any gene: 8. The CDR3 is 14 residues long. Germline V gene lookup returns CDR1 DFQATT and CDR2 SNEGSKA (reference sequence). The record originates from a study of CD8 T cells in ankylosing spondylitis. Study-wide points: Some of these motif variants have turned up before, in reports on reactive arthritis synovial fluid and blood. Reported data indicate significant enrichment of disease-linked clones within matched ankylosing spondylitis synovial fluid. A TCR beta motif of several highly homologous variants seemed to mark ankylosing spondylitis blood.

The sample taken for sequencing was blood, either unsorted or a sorted T cell fraction (not recorded which). This TCR was sampled from a male donor with ankylosing spondylitis or in good health (not recorded which). The chain recombines TRBV20-1 with TRBJ2-1, with 11 bases that match TRBD1. Written as DNA, the CDR3 is TGCAGTACTGGGGACAGGGGGACCGACAATGAGCAGTTCTTC. It translates to CSTGDRGTDNEQFF.